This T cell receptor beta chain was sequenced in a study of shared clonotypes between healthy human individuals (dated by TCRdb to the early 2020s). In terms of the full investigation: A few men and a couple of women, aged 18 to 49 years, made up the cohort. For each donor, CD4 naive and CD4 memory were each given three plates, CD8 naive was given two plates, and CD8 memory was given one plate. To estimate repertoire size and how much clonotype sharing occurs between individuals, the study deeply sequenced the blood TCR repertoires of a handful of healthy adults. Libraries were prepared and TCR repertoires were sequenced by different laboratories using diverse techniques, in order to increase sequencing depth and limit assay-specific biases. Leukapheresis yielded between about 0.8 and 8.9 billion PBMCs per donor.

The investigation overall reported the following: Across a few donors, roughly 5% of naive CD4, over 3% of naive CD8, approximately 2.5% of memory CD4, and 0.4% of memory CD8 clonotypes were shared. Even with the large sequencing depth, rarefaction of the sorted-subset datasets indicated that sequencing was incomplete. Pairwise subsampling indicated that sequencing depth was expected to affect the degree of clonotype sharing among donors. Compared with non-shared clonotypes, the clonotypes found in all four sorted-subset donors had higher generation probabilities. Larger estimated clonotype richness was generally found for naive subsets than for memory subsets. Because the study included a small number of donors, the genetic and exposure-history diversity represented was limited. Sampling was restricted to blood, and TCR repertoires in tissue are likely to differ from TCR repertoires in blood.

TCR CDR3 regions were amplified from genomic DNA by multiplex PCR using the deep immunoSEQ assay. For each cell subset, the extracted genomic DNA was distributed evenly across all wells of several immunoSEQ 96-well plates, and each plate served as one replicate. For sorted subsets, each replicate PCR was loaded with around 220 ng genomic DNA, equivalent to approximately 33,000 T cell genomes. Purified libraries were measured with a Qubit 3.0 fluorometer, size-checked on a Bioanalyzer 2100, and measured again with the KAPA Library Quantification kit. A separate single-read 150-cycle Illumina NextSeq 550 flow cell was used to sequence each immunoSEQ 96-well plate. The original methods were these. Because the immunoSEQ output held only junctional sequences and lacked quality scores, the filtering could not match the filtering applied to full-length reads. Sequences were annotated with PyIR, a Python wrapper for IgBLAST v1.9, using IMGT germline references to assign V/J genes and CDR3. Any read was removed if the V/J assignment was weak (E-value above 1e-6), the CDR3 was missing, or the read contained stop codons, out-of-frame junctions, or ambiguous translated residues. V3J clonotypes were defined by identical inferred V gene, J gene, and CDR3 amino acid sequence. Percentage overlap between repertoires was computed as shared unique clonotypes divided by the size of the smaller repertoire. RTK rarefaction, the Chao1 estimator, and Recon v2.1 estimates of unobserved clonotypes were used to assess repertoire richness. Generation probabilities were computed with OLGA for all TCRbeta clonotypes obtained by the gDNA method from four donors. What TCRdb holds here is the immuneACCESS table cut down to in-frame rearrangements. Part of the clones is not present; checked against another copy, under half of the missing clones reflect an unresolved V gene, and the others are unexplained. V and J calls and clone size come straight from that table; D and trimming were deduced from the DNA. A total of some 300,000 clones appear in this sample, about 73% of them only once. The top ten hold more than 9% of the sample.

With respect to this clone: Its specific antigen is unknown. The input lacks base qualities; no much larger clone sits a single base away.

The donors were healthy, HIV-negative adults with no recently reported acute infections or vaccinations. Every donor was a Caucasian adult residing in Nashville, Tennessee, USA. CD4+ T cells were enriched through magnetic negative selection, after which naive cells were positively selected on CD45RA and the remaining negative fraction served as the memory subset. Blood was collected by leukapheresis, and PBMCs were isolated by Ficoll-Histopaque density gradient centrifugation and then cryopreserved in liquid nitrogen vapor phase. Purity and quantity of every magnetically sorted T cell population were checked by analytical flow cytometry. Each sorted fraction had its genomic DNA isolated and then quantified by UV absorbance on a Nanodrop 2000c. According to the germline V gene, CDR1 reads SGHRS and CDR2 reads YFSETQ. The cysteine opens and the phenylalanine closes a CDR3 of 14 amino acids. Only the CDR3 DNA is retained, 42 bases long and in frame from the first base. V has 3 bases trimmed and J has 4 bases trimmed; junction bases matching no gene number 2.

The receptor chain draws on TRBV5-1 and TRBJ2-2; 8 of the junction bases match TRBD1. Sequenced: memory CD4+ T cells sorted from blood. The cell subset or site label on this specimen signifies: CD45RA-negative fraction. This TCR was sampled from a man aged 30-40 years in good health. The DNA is TGCGCCAGCAGCTCGGGACAGGCCACCGGGGAGCTGTTTTTT. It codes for CASSSGQATGELFF.